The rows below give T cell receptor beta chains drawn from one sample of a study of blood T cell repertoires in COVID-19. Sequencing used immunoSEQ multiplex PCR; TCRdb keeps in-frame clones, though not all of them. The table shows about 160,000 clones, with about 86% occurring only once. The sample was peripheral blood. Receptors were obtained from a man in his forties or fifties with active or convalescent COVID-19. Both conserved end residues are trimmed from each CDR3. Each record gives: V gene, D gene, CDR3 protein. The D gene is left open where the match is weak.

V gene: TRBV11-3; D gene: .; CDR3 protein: ASSLVLAGVKYEQY
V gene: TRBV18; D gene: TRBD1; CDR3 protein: ASSPGWDSTETQY
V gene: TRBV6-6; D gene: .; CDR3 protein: ASSPGGRGHSGNTIY
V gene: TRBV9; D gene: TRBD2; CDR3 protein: ASSPSAGSSYEQY
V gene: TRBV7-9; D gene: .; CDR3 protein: ASSFKPGTEAF
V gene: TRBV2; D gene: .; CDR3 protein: ASRVQRQQNTEAF
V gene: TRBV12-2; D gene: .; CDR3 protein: ASRLGFIAFENNEQF
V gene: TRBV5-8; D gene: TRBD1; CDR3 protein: ASSLGGTGRTDTQY
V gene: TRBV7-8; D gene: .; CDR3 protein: ASSLAPRQNTGELF
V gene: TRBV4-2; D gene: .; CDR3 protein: ASSQELPGRDTQY
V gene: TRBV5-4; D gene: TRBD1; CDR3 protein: ASSGPDRGRQETQY
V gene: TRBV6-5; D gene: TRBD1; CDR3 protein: ASNQQGWDGYT
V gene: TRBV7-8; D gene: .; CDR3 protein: ASSLVAGSVVNTEAF
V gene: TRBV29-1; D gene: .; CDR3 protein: SVQQAGLGAF
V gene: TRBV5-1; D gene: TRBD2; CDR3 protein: ASSLGLAGEDEQF
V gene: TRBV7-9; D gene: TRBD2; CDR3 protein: ASSKTSGEYEQY
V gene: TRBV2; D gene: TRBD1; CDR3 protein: ASKTGPSRSQPQH
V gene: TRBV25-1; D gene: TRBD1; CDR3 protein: ASSTRDRGSSPLH
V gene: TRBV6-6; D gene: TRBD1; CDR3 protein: ASSLQGAHEQY
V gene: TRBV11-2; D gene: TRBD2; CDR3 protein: ASSSSTSGPYEQY
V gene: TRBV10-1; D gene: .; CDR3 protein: ARKGPANYGYT
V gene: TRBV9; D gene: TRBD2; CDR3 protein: ASSVAPRGNTQY
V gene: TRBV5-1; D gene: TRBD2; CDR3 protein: ASSFSSGDYNEQF
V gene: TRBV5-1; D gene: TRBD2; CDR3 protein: ASSWTSGGLNEQF
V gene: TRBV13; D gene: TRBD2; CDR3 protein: ASSLTSGVEGDTQY
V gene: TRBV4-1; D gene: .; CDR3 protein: ASSQDPRGGRSTEAF
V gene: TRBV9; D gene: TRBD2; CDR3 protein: ASSVALGREGNIQY
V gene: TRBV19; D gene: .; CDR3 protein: ASSIDLWALEQF
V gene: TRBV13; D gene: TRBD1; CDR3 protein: ASSLGWTGGAYEQY
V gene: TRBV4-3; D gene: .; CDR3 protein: ASSQGWRDNSPLH
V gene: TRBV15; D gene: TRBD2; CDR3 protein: ATSRALAGAAYNEQF
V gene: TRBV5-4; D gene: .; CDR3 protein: ASSPGPGYGYT
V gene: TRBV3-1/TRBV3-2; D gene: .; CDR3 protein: ASSQHHINQPQH
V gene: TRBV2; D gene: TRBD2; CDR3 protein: ASSPQGLEADTQY
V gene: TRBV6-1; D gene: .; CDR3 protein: ASSELKGVWY
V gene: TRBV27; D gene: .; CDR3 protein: ASSLMRETEAF
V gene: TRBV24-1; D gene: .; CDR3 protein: ATSDWPNNEQF
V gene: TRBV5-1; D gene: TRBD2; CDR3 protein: ASSLSGGAGDTQY
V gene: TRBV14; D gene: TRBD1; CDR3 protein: ASSQVGTAYNEQF
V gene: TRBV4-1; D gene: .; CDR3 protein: ASSQHGTKKETQY
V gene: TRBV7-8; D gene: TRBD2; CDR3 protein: ASSSLAGGTGELF
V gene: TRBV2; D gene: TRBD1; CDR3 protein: ASSEAGTATYEQY
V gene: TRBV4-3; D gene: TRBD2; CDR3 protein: ASSKGASAGGVPDTQY
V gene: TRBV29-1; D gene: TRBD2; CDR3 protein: SVDDYRTSGGTDTQY
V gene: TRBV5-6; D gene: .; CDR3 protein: ASSLMGRTEAF
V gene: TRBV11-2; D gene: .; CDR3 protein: ASSSITQGNTIY
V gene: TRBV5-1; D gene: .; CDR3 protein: ASSFRDKYQETQY
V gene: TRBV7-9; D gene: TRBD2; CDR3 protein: ASSLQGTTNEQF
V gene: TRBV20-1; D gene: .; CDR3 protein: SASRDFYNEQF
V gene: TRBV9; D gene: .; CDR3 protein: ASSVGEGNSPLH
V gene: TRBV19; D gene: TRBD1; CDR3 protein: AAKPTGTGAFPIY
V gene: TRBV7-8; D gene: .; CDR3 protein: ASSLEESSYNEQF
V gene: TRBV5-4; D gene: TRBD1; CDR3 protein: ATSDRASYEQY
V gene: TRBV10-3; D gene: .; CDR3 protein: AISESITVLEKLF
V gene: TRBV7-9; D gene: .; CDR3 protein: ASSLGAGKTPLH